Included here is one TCR beta chain sequence, with context. TCRdb itself ran the 5' RACE reads through MiXCR, one entry per CDR3 protein. The table lists 95,000 to 100,000 distinct CDR3 sequences, approximately 10% of them singletons, with about 5% in the top ten. This entry is derived from a study of early T cells in non-severe SARS-CoV-2 infection. Turning to the study itself: Sequencing targeted bulk RNA from unsorted whole blood, leaving chains unpaired.

Trimming took 3 bases from V and 1 from J, leaving 9 bases between them. The CDR3 has 14 residues. In germline, CDR1 is MDHEN, CDR2 SYDVKM. This chain links TRBV28 with TRBJ2-5; either TRBD1 or TRBD2 may fit D (5 bases each). Sequencing used whole blood. The TCR comes from an adult who was a healthcare worker with PCR-confirmed SARS-CoV-2 infection or an uninfected control (not recorded which). As DNA, the CDR3 is TGTGCCAGCAGTTTGGGACGGCTCCAAGAGACCCAGTACTTC. It is translated as CASSLGRLQETQYF. Looking up the rest from reference TRBV28 and TRBJ2-5 gives the full variable domain: DVKVTQSSRYLVKRTGEKVFLECVQDMDHENMFWYRQDPGLGLRLIYFSYDVKMKEKGDIPEGYSVSREKKERFSLILESASTNQTSMYLCASSLGRLQETQYFGPGTRLLVL.